This T cell receptor (beta chain) was recorded in a study of breast tumors, draining lymph nodes, adjacent tissues. Study observations and caveats: Compared with lymph nodes, tumors were less diverse; compared with nontumor tissue, more. The lymph node origin of tumor T cells was framed as consistent with a hypothesis, not demonstrated. Findings are consistent with lymph node origin and intratumoral expansion of most tumor T cells.

Breast cancer patients provided tissue from their axillary draining lymph nodes. One entry per CDR3 protein, called by TCRdb with MiXCR from the multiplex PCR reads. This repertoire shows approximately 190,000 distinct CDR3 sequences, approximately 30% found once; its top ten account for around 4.5%. This clonotype was counted many times. Antigen specificity is unknown. The source material was axillary lymph node tissue. This receptor was obtained from a female donor with breast cancer. Some clones in this sample may be carry-over from other donors' samples.

CDR3 sequence (DNA): TGTGCCAGCAGCTTAGTAGGGGACAGGGCAGATACGCAGTATTTT. Protein product: CASSLVGDRADTQYF. The chain recombines TRBV7-2 with TRBJ2-3; TRBD1 aligns across 9 bases. Germline V gene data show CDR1 as SGHTA and CDR2 as FQGNSA. This CDR3 has 15 amino acids. The junction had 3 bases not matched to a gene; V was cut back by 1 base and J by 4 bases.